This T cell receptor beta chain was recovered during a study of T cell responses to AZD1222 COVID-19 vaccine. Study-wide findings and caveats: Receipt of two AZD1222 doses was followed by a rise in Spike-specific TCR breadth and depth. CD4 TCRs covered the whole spike, strongest at regions 160-218 and 743-854.

Germline assignment: CDR1 SNHLY and CDR2 FYNNEI. The V gene end was trimmed by 7 bases and the J gene end by 4 bases; junction bases not matched to a gene: 7. The CDR3 length is 14 residues. Details on this clone: The antigen remains undetermined.

This table comes from immunoSEQ multiplex PCR, and its TCRdb copy is limited to in-frame clones, with some not included. The table includes about 140,000 clones, 85% to 95% detected once. This TCR was recovered from an adult who had recovered from COVID-19. The chain has TRBV2 and TRBJ2-7; the match to TRBD1 covers 10 bases. The sample consisted of peripheral blood, taken after recovery from COVID-19. This CDR3 reads CASTFTGQGYEQYF. DNA for the CDR3: TGTGCCAGCACATTTACGGGACAGGGGTACGAGCAGTACTTC.